These 14 T cell receptor beta chains came from one sample sequenced in a study of radiation and T cells in renal cell carcinoma. Time point in this sample: baseline pretreatment blood. The treatment denotes: 15 Gy SBRT to primary tumor, nephrectomy 4 weeks later. This table comes from immunoSEQ multiplex PCR, and its TCRdb copy is limited to in-frame clones, with some not included. The data contain 40,000 to 60,000 clones, roughly 83% of them seen just once; the ten biggest clones take up about a third. The sequenced sample was blood, obtained from a patient whose treatment included radiotherapy and nephrectomy. These receptors were collected from a woman in her 70s with renal cell carcinoma.

The chain uses TRBV28 and TRBJ2-7; D is possibly TRBD1 (6 bases). Germline CDR1 reads MDHEN; CDR2 reads SYDVKM. This CDR3 is 11 amino acids long. The V and J ends lost 6 bases and 4 bases respectively, with 7 bases between them. The CDR3 reads CASRDSYEQYF. The CDR3 DNA is TGTGCCAGCAGGGACAGTTACGAGCAGTACTTC.

V usage is TRBV5-4 and J usage is TRBJ1-6; TRBD1 matches 10 bases. This CDR3 has 17 amino acids. Germline trimming cut 4 bases from V and 7 bases from J; bases unmatched to any gene: 11. The germline V gene encodes CDR1 SGHNT and CDR2 YYREEE (reference sequence). In nucleotides, the CDR3 is TGTGCCAGCAGCCAATCCGGGACAGGGGCTCTGAATTCACCCCTCCACTTT. The encoded protein is CASSQSGTGALNSPLHF. Full variable domain (remainder filled in from reference TRBV5-4 and TRBJ1-6): ETGVTQSPTHLIKTRGQQVTLRCSSQSGHNTVSWYQQALGQGPQFIFQYYREEENGRGNFPPRFSGLQFPNYSSELNVNALELDDSALYLCASSQSGTGALNSPLHFGNGTRLTVT.

V usage is TRBV7-2 and J usage is TRBJ2-7; 9 bases agree with TRBD1. V was pared by 5 bases and J by 7 bases, with 9 bases of the junction left unmatched. CDR1 is SGHTA and CDR2 is FQGNSA in the germline V gene. CDR3 length: 14 amino acids. The CDR3 reads CASSPRDRDWEQYF. The CDR3 DNA reads TGTGCCAGCAGCCCCCGGGACAGGGATTGGGAGCAGTACTTC.

J is TRBJ1-1 and V is TRBV6-5; 7 positions match TRBD1. Unmatched junction bases numbered 6, after V lost 2 bases and J lost 0 bases. The CDR3 has 16 amino acids. In germline, CDR1 is MNHEY, CDR2 SVGAGI. In nucleotides, the CDR3 is TGTGCCAGCAGTTACGGGGTCGACAGGGTGAACACTGAAGCTTTCTTT. Translated, it gives CASSYGVDRVNTEAFF.

The chain links TRBV28 to TRBJ2-7; D possibly corresponds to TRBD1 (6 bases). The CDR3 loop spans 14 amino acids. Germline CDR1 MDHEN, CDR2 SYDVKM. Trimming took off 8 bases at V and 5 bases at J, with 19 bases between the two ends. This CDR3 is CASGSIQGFNEQYF. Here the CDR3 DNA reads TGTGCCAGCGGTTCGATCCAGGGGTTCAACGAGCAGTACTTC.

The chain employs TRBV5-4 and TRBJ2-2; weak D call: TRBD2 (5 bases). The CDR3 consists of 18 residues. Trimming left V 2 bases short and J 4 bases short, with 21 bases between. CDR1 is SGHNT, CDR2 YYREEE, per germline (reference sequence). The CDR3 nucleotides are TGTGCCAGCAGCTTTCTCCCTGGGGAGTCCGGCTTCACCGGGGAGCTGTTTTTT. Translation gives CASSFLPGESGFTGELFF.

The chain combines TRBV5-1 with TRBJ1-1, with D hard to call. The CDR3 sequence is 12 residues long. Trimming took off 1 base at V and 8 bases at J, with 9 bases between the two ends. CDR1 is SGHRS, CDR2 YFSETQ, per germline. The CDR3 sequence: CASSLTSDEAFF. The CDR3, as DNA: TGCGCCAGCAGCTTGACCTCCGACGAAGCTTTCTTT.

Note on this clone: This CDR3 fails to terminate in the conserved phenylalanine or tryptophan, so it likely reflects a read error. The DNA is omitted, as the CDR3 cannot be located on it reliably, and the CDR3 follows TCRdb's listing. The gene calls are TRBV27 and TRBJ2-7; the table assigns TRBD2, which was not confirmed against the DNA. The CDR3 is 13 residues long, ends included. From germline, CDR1 is MNHEY and CDR2 SMNVEV (reference sequence). The CDR3 reads CASRNRRTSEETG.

The chain has TRBV6-6 and TRBJ2-3; TRBD2 aligns across 10 bases. J gave up 0 bases and V 4 bases, and 4 bases lay outside the gene matches. Per the germline V gene, CDR1 is MNHNY and CDR2 is SVGAGI (reference sequence). This CDR3 contains 16 residues. The CDR3 loop is CASSSQTSGSTDTQYF. CDR3 in DNA: TGTGCCAGCAGTTCTCAGACTAGCGGGAGCACAGATACGCAGTATTTT.

The rearrangement links TRBV7-2 to TRBJ1-2; D ambiguous. The germline CDR1 and CDR2 sequences are SGHTA and FQGNSA. Between the trimmed V and J ends, which lost 3 bases and 2 bases, there was a span of 10 bases. The CDR3 sequence is 14 residues long. The CDR3 is CASSLAGGNYGYTF. In DNA form, the CDR3 reads TGTGCCAGCAGCTTGGCGGGAGGGAACTATGGCTACACCTTC.

The gene calls are TRBV11-1 and TRBJ1-4; tentatively, D is TRBD1 (6 bases). Looked up from germline, CDR1 is SGHAT and CDR2 is FQDESV (reference sequence). The length of the CDR3 is 14 residues. The V and J ends lost 5 bases and 8 bases respectively, with 15 bases between them. The CDR3, as DNA: TGTGCCAGCAGCCCTCCGGGGGCTGGGGAAAAACTGTTTTTT. Translated: CASSPPGAGEKLFF. The complete variable domain, with remaining parts taken from reference TRBV11-1 and TRBJ1-4, reads EAEVAQSPRYKITEKSQAVAFWCDPISGHATLYWYRQILGQGPELLVQFQDESVVDDSQLPKDRFSAERLKGVDSTLKIQPAELGDSAMYLCASSPPGAGEKLFFGSGTQLSVL.

This clone was detected a few times. The chain combines TRBV6-1 with TRBJ2-7; D uncertain. Germline loops: CDR1 MNHNS, CDR2 SASEGT. CDR3 length equals 13 residues. V shed 6 bases and J shed 2 bases, with 11 bases lying between them. CDR3 sequence: CASRTDTTYEQYF. The CDR3, as DNA: TGTGCCAGCAGGACCGACACGACCTACGAGCAGTACTTC.

The CDR3 DNA sequence: TGTGCCAGCAGCTTGCGCCTGTCCAATGAGCAGTTCTTC. As protein: CASSLRLSNEQFF. V and J are TRBV11-2 and TRBJ2-1, with D uncertain. V dropped 3 bases and J dropped 6 bases, with 9 bases sitting between them. Germline-derived CDR1 and CDR2 are SGHAT and FQNNGV. There are 13 residues in the CDR3.

This clone was seen more than once but under ten times. This chain joins TRBV2 and TRBJ2-3, with unresolved D. Germline-derived CDR1 and CDR2 are SNHLY and FYNNEI. The V and J ends lost 6 bases and 7 bases respectively, with 11 bases between them. CDR3 length: 12 residues. CDR3 in amino acids: CASRSTANTQYF. DNA for the CDR3: TGTGCCAGCAGATCGACTGCGAATACGCAGTATTTT.